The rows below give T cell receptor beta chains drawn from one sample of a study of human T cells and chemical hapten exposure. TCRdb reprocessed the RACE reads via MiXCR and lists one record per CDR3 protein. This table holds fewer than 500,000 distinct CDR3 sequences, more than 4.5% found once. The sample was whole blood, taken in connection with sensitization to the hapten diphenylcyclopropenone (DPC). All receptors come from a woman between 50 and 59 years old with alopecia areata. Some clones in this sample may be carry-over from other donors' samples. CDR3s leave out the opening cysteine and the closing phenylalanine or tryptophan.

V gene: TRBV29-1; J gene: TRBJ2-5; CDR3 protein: SVEDNREEAETQY
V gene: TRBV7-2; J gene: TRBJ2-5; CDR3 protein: ASSSGTGSMETQY
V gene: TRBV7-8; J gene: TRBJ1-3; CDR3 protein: ASSLVGASGNTIY
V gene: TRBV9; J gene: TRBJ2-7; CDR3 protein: ASSSEGGPDEQY
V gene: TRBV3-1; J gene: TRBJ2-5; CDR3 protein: ASSPGTEYQETQY
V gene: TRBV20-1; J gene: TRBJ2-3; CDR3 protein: SASSAAQGPDTQY
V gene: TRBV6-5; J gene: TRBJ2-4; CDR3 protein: ASSYSIGAGDIQY
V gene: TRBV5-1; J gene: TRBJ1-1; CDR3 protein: ASSPTAPGRDPEAF
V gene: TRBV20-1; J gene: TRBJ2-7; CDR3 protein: SASQRLWDEQY
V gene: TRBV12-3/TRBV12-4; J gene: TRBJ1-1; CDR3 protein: ASSFALRGTTEAF
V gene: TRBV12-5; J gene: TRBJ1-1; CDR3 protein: ASGRDLNTEAF
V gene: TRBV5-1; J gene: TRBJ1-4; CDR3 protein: ASRTGGPNEKLF
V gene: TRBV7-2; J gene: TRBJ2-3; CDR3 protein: ASSLGGAGTDTQY
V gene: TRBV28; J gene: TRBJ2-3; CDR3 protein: ASSFGGYTDTQY
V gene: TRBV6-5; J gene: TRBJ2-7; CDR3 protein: ASSFEGGYYEQY
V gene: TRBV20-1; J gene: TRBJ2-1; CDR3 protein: SAAGGGANEQF
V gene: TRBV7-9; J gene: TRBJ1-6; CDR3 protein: ASKGNQGYNSPLH
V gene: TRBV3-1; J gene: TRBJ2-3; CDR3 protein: ASKGSSGPSDTQY
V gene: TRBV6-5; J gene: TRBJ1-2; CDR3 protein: ASSRDIGLGGYGYT